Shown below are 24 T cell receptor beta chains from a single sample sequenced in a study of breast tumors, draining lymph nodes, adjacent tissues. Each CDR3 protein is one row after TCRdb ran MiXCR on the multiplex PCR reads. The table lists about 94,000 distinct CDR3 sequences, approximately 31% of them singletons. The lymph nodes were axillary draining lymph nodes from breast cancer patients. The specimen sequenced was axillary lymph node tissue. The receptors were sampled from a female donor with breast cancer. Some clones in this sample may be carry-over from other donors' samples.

The DNA of the CDR3 is TGTGCCAGCAGCGTTCAACAGGGGTCGCTCGGGATTCAGTACTTC. Its translation is CASSVQQGSLGIQYF. J is TRBJ2-4 and V is TRBV11-2, with 7 bases matching TRBD1. Germline CDR1 is SGHAT and CDR2 is FQNNGV. CDR3 length: 15 residues. With V trimmed by 5 bases and J by 10 bases, 14 bases remained unmatched.

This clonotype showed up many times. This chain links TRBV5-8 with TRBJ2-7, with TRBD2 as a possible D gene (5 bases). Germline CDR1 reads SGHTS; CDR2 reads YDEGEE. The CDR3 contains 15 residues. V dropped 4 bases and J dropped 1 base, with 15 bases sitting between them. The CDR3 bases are TGTGCCAGCAGCAGAAAACTATCGGGGTCCTACGAGCAGTACTTC. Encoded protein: CASSRKLSGSYEQYF.

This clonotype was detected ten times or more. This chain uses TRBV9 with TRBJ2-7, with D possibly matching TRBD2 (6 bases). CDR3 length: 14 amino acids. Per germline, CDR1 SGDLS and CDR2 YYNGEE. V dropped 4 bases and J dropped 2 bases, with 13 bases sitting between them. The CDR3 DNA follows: TGTGCCAGCAGCCCTCGCGGGACGCCCTACGAGCAGTACTTC. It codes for CASSPRGTPYEQYF.

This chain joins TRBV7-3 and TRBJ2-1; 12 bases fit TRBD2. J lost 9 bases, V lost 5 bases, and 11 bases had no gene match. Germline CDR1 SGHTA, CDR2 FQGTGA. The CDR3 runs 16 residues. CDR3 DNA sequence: TGTGCCAGCAGCCAAGGACTAGCGGGAAGGTCGGGTGAGCAGTTCTTC. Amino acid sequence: CASSQGLAGRSGEQFF. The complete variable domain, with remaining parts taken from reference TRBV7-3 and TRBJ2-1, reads GAGVSQTPSNKVTEKGKYVELRCDPISGHTALYWYRQSLGQGPEFLIYFQGTGAADDSGLPNDRFFAVRPEGSVSTLKIQRTERGDSAVYLCASSQGLAGRSGEQFFGPGTRLTVL.

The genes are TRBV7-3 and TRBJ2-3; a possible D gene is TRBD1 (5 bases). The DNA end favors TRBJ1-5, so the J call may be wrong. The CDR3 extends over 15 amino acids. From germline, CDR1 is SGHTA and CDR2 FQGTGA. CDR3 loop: CASSSIHRLTDTQHF. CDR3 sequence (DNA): TGTGCCAGCAGCTCAATTCACAGGCTCACAGATACGCAGCATTTT.

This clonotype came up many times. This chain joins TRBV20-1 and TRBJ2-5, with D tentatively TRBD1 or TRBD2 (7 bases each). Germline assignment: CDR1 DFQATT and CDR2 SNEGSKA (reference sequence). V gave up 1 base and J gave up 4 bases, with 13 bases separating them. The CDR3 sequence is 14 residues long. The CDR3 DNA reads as TGCAGTGCTAGAGGCTTCAGGGGGGGAGAGACCCAGTACTTC. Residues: CSARGFRGGETQYF.

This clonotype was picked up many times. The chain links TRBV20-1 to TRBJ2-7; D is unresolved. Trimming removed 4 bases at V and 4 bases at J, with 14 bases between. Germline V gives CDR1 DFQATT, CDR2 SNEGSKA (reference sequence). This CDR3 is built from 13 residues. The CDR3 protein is CSATGSPIYEQYF. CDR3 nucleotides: TGCAGTGCTACCGGGTCACCGATTTACGAGCAGTACTTC.

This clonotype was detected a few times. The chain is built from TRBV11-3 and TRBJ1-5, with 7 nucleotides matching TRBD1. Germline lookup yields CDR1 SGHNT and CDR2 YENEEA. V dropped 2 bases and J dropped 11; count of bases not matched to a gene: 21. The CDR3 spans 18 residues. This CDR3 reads CASSLRAGGPGGQETQHF. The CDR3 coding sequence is TGTGCCAGCAGCTTAAGGGCAGGGGGTCCCGGGGGACAAGAGACCCAGCATTTT.

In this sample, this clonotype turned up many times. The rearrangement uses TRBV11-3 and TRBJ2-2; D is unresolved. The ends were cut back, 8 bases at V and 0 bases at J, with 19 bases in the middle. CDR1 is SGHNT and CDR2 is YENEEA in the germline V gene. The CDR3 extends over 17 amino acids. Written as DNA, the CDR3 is TGTGCCAGCCCGCTCCCGAGACCCGAAACGAACACCGGGGAGCTGTTTTTT. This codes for CASPLPRPETNTGELFF.

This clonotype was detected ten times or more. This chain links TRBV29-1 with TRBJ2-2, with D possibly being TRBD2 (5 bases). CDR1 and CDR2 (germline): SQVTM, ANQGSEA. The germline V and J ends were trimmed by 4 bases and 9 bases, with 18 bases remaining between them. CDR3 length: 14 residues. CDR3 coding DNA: TGCAGCGTTGCTTTTGGGCTAGCTTACCGGGAGCTGTTTTTT. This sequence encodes CSVAFGLAYRELFF.

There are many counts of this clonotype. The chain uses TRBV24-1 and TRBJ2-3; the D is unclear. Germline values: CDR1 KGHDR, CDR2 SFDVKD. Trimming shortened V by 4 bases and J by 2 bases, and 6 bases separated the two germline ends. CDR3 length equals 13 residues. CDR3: CATSEINTDTQYF. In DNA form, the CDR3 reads TGTGCCACCAGTGAAATCAACACAGATACGCAGTATTTT.

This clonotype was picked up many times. DNA for the CDR3: TGTGCCAGCAGCTTAGTAGCGGGAGAGACCGGGGAGCTGTTTTTT. Protein: CASSLVAGETGELFF. This chain links TRBV7-2 with TRBJ2-2; TRBD2 agrees at 9 bases. The germline V gene encodes CDR1 SGHTA and CDR2 FQGNSA. The trim removed 1 base at V and 5 bases at J, leaving 2 bases unmatched. The CDR3 extends over 15 amino acids.

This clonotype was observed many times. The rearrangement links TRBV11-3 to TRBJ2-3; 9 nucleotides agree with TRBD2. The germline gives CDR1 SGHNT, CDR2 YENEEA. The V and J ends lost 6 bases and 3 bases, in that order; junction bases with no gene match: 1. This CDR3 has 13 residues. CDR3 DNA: TGTGCCAGCAGAACTAGCGGGACAGATACGCAGTATTTT. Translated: CASRTSGTDTQYF.

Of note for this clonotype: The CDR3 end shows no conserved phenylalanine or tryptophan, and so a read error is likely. The CDR3 sequence is CASSGNYNEQFS. The CDR3 nucleotides read TGTGCCAGCAGCGGAAACTACAATGAGCAGTTCTCC. The genes are TRBV2 and TRBJ2-1; no firm D call. Germline V gene sequence: CDR1 SNHLY, CDR2 FYNNEI. This CDR3 has 12 amino acids. V dropped 6 bases and J dropped 3 bases, with 6 bases sitting between them.

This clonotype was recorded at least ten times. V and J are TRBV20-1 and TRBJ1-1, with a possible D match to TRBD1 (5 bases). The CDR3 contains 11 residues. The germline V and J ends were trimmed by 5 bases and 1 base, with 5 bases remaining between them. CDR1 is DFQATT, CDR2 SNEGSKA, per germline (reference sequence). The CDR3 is CSAGQNTEAFF. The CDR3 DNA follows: TGCAGTGCTGGACAGAACACTGAAGCTTTCTTT.

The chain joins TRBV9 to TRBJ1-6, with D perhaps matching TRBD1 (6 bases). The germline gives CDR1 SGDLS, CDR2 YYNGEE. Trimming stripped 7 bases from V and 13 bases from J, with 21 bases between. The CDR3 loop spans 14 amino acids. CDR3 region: CASGTGSYNYPLHF. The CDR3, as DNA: TGTGCCAGCGGAACAGGGTCCTATAATTATCCCCTCCACTTT.

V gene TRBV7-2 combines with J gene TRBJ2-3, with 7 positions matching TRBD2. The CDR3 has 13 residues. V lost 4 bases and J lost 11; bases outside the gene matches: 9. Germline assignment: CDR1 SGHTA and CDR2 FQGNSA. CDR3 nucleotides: TGTGCCAGCAGCTCCACAGCGGGGAGGGAGCAGTATTTT. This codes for CASSSTAGREQYF.

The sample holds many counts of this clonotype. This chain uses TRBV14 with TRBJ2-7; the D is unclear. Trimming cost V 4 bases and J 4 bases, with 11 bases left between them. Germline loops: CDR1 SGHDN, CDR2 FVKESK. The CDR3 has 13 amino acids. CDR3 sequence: CASSLTVYYEQYF. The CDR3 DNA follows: TGTGCCAGCAGCCTTACGGTCTATTACGAGCAGTACTTC.

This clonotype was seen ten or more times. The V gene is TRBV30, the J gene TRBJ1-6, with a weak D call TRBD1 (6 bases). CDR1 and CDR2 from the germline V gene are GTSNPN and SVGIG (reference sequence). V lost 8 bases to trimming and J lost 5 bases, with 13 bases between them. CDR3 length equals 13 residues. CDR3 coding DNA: TGTGCCGGAGGGGGACATGATAATTCACCCCTCCACTTT. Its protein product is CAGGGHDNSPLHF. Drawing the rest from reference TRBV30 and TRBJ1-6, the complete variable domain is SQTIHQWPATLVQPVGSPLSLECTVEGTSNPNLYWYRQAAGRGLQLLFYSVGIGQISSEVPQNLSASRPQDRQFILSSKKLLLSDSGFYLCAGGGHDNSPLHFGNGTRLTVT.

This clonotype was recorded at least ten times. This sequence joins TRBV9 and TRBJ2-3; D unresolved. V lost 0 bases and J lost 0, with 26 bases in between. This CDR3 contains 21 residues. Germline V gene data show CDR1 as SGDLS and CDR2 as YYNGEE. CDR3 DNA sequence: TGTGCCAGCAGCGTAGATAACCCCGGCGTGCTCTCACTTGCTAGCACAGATACGCAGTATTTT. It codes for CASSVDNPGVLSLASTDTQYF.

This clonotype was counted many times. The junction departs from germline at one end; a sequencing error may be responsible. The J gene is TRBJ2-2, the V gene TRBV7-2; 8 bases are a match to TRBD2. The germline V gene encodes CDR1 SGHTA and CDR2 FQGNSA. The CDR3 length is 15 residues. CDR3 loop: CASSIAGSNTGELFF. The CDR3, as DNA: TGTGCCAGCAGCATAGCGGGATCAAACACCGGGGAGCTGTTTTTT.

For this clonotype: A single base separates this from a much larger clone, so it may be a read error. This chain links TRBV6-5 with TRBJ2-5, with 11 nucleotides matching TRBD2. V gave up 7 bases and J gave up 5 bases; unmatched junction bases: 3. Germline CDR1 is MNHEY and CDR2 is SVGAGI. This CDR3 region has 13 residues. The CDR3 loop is CASTPSGGETQYF. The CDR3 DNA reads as TGTGCCAGCACCCCTAGCGGGGGGGAGACCCAGTACTTC.

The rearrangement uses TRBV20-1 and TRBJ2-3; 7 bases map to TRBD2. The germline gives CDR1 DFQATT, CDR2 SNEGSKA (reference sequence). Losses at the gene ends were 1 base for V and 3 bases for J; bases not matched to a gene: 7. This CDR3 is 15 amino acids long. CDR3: CSARVLAVDTDTQYF. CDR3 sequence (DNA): TGCAGTGCTAGAGTGCTAGCGGTCGATACAGATACGCAGTATTTT.

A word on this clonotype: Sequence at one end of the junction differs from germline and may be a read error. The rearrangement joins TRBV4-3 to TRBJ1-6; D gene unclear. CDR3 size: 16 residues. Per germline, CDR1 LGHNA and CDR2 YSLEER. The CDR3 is CASGQAAGERNSPLHF. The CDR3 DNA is TGCGCCAGCGGCCAAGCCGCGGGAGAAAGGAATTCACCCCTCCACTTT.